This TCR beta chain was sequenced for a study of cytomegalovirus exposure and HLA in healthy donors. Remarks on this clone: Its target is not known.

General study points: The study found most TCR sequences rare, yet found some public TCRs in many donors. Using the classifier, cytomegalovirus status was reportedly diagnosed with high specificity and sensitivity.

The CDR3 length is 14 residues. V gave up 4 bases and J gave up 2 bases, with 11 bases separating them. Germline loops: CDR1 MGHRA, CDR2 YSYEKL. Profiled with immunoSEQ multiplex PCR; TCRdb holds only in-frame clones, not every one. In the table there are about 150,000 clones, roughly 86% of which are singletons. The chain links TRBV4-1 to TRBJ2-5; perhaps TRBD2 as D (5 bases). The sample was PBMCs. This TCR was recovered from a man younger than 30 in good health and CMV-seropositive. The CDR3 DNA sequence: TGCGCCAGCAGCCCCGGTGGACTTCAAGAGACCCAGTACTTC. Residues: CASSPGGLQETQYF.